The 5 T cell receptor beta chains in this list originate from one sample, sequenced in a study of lymphopenia after photon versus proton radiotherapy. Some clones are missing from TCRdb's copy, which holds only in-frame ones; the method was immunoSEQ multiplex PCR. This table has 25,000 to 30,000 clones, about 91% appearing once. The material sequenced was peripheral blood, taken from a patient treated with proton-based radiotherapy. Source of these receptors: a woman in her fifties or sixties with cholangiocarcinoma. Some clones in this sample may be carry-over from other donors' samples.

This sequence joins TRBV9 and TRBJ2-1; either TRBD1 or TRBD2 may fit D (5 bases each). The CDR3 has 20 amino acids. CDR1 is SGDLS and CDR2 is YYNGEE in the germline V gene. Deletions cut 0 bases from V and 0 bases from J, with 22 bases between. CDR3 residues: CASSVAMGVGTGSSYNEQFF. The CDR3 nucleotides read TGTGCCAGCAGCGTAGCGATGGGGGTCGGGACGGGGAGCTCCTACAATGAGCAGTTCTTC.

The chain couples TRBV18 to TRBJ1-3; D is possibly TRBD1 (5 bases). Germline V gene lookup returns CDR1 KGHSH and CDR2 LQKENI. The V gene lost 3 bases and the J gene lost 0 bases, with 9 bases spanning the gap. The CDR3 has 15 residues. DNA for the CDR3: TGTGCCAGCTCACCTGGGGGTTACTCTGGAAACACCATATATTTT. Translated, it gives CASSPGGYSGNTIYF.

V usage is TRBV10-2 and J usage is TRBJ2-3; D possibly corresponds to TRBD2 (6 bases). Germline values: CDR1 WSHSY, CDR2 SAAADI. The CDR3 is made up of 14 amino acids. Trimming pared 8 bases from V and 2 bases from J, leaving 14 bases between. Written as DNA, the CDR3 is TGCGCCAGCCGAAGAGGAGGGGTCACAGATACGCAGTATTTT. It specifies CASRRGGVTDTQYF.

V is TRBV5-1 and J is TRBJ1-5, with TRBD1 matching over 8 bases. V lost 5 bases, J lost 7 bases, and 8 bases stayed unmatched. The CDR3 sequence is 14 residues long. CDR1 is SGHRS, CDR2 YFSETQ, per germline. CDR3 nucleotides: TGCGCCAGCAGACCGGACAGGGACAGCCAGCCCCAGCATTTT. Protein product: CASRPDRDSQPQHF.

The chain joins TRBV19 to TRBJ2-1; 12 nucleotides line up with TRBD2. This CDR3 spans 14 amino acids. Per germline, CDR1 LNHDA and CDR2 SQIVND (reference sequence). V dropped 8 bases and J dropped 8; count of bases not matched to a gene: 7. CDR3 DNA: TGTGCCAGTTCGACTAGCGGGGGTTTTCATGAGCAGTTCTTC. Translating gives CASSTSGGFHEQFF.